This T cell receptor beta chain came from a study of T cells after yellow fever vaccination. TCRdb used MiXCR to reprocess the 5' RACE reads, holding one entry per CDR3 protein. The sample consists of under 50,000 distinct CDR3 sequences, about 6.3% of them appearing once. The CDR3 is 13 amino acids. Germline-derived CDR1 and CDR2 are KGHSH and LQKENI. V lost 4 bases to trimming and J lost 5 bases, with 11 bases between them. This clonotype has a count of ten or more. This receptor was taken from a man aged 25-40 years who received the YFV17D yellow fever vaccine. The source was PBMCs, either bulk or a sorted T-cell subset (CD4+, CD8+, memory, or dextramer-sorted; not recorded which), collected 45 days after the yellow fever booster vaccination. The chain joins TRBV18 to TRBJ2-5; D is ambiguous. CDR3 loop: CASSRNLGETQYF. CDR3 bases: TGTGCCAGCTCACGGAACCTTGGGGAGACCCAGTACTTC.